This T cell receptor (beta chain) was retrieved from a study of follicular helper T cells after annual influenza vaccination. Study findings and constraints: Successive annual vaccinations recalled a recurrent oligoclonal ICOS+CD38+ cTfh response with influenza-specific clonotypes.

Clones were read by immunoSEQ multiplex PCR, and TCRdb kept only the in-frame ones, dropping some. This table holds 650 to 1,000 clones, around three quarters found once. Time point reported: 2015-2016 season, pre-vaccination. Per time point, roughly 40-100 mL of blood was sampled. Non-naive CD4+CXCR5+PD-1+ cTfh were sorted into ICOS+CD38+ and ICOS-CD38- fractions. Comments on this clone: Its antigen is currently unknown.

The CDR3 has 15 residues. Germline V gene lookup returns CDR1 MNHNS and CDR2 SASEGT. Trimming at V came to 7 bases and at J to 2 bases, leaving 9 bases not matched to a gene. The material was CXCR5+ CD38+ circulating T follicular helper cells from blood, obtained on the day of influenza vaccination. Subset in this sample: circulating Tfh, non-naive CD4+CXCR5+PD-1+ (ICOS+CD38+ or ICOS-CD38-). The sequence came from an adult who received the influenza vaccine. The rearrangement uses TRBV6-1 and TRBJ1-1; TRBD1 aligns across 8 bases. CDR3 nucleotide sequence: TGTGCCAGCACCCAGAACAGGGGGACAAACACTGAAGCTTTCTTT. It codes for CASTQNRGTNTEAFF.